The present T cell receptor beta chain was sequenced within a study of blood T cell repertoires in COVID-19. Original processing notes: Counts of nucleated cells, estimated from reference gene primer amplification, were obtained. Data came from immunoSEQ multiplex PCR; TCRdb stores just in-frame clones and leaves some out. V and J calls and clone size are as listed in that table; D and trimming were resolved from the DNA. The sample lists some 70,000 clones; roughly nine tenths were seen once. Per germline, CDR1 MNHNY and CDR2 SVGAGI (reference sequence). The CDR3 loop spans 12 amino acids. V trimming: 10 bases; J trimming: 4 bases; junction bases outside the gene matches: 5.

The TCR was taken from a man aged 50-60 years with active COVID-19. Sequencing input: peripheral blood. The chain is built from TRBV6-6 and TRBJ1-1; 8 positions agree with TRBD1. CDR3 DNA sequence: TGTGCCATACAGGGGGTAACCACTGAAGCTTTCTTT. It translates to CAIQGVTTEAFF.